These 19 T cell receptor beta chains came from one sample sequenced in a study of T-cell reconstitution after alpha-beta-depleted transplantation in children (dated by TCRdb to the mid-2010s). Library preparation employed PCR. Reads for this sample came from an Illumina HiSeq 2500. TCR library preparation used molecular barcoding, with unique molecular identifiers applied to normalize quantification of the TCRbeta repertoire. TCRdb reworked the public reads: Q25 trimming with fastp, MiXCR clone assembly, productive beta chains retained. CDR3 protein sequences are deduplicated, and each keeps its most common genes and DNA. This sample is represented by 500,000 or so distinct CDR3 sequences; over 10% of them were singletons. Of the sample, approximately 15% falls within the top ten clones. The treatment or condition label, read with the paper, signifies: allogeneic hematopoietic cell transplantation with graft depleted of TCRalphabeta T cells and CD19 B cells.

The sequencing used PBMCs, mostly from graft donor cells, collected 180 days after TCRalphabeta/CD19-depleted stem cell transplant. The receptors were sampled from a female patient under 10 years old who had a stem cell transplant for aplastic anemia, so the T cells may come from the graft donor.

This rearrangement joins TRBV7-9 to TRBJ1-1; no reliable D call. V lost 4 bases and J 3 bases, leaving 15 bases between the germline ends. Germline loops: CDR1 SEHNR, CDR2 FQNEAQ (reference sequence). This CDR3 has 15 residues. CDR3: CASSSPQVGDTEAFF. As DNA, the CDR3 is TGTGCCAGCAGCTCCCCCCAGGTCGGAGACACTGAAGCTTTCTTT.

This clonotype was seen ten or more times. The chain couples TRBV20-1 to TRBJ2-1; D not resolved. Germline V gives CDR1 DFQATT, CDR2 SNEGSKA (reference sequence). Trimming cost V 3 bases and J 7 bases, with 10 bases left between them. The CDR3 consists of 12 residues. CDR3 in DNA: TGCAGTGCTAGGACCCCAGGAAATGAGCAGTTCTTC. It translates to CSARTPGNEQFF.

The rearrangement links TRBV5-6 to TRBJ2-7, with D unclear. V gave up 3 bases and J gave up 3 bases, with 13 bases separating them. Germline loops: CDR1 SGHDT, CDR2 YYEEEE. The length of the CDR3 is 14 residues. CDR3 in DNA: TGTGCCAGCAGCTCCGACATTGTGGGCTACGAGCAGTACGTC. This codes for CASSSDIVGYEQYV.

The gene calls are TRBV6-1 and TRBJ1-6; D is ambiguous. V was clipped by 2 bases and J by 4 bases, with 9 bases between them. The CDR3 is made up of 15 amino acids. The germline CDR1 and CDR2 sequences are MNHNS and SASEGT. The CDR3 bases are TGTGCCAGCAGTGAATTACTCCCTTATAATTCACCCCTCCACTTT. Translating it yields CASSELLPYNSPLHF.

This chain uses TRBV7-9 with TRBJ2-1, with 10 bases matching TRBD2. Per the germline V gene, CDR1 is SEHNR and CDR2 is FQNEAQ (reference sequence). The CDR3 is 15 amino acids. J lost 5 bases, V lost 8 bases, and 9 bases had no gene match. The CDR3 bases are TGTGCCAGCCGATTCGCTAGCGGGAGTGACAATGAGCAGTTCTTC. Translating it yields CASRFASGSDNEQFF.

This clonotype showed up just a few times. V usage is TRBV7-9 and J usage is TRBJ2-7; D may be TRBD1 (6 bases). The ends were cut back, 5 bases at V and 0 bases at J, with 17 bases in the middle. CDR3 size: 16 residues. CDR1 SEHNR and CDR2 FQNEAQ come from the germline V gene (reference sequence). CDR3 in amino acids: CASSPIRDIISYEQYF. DNA for the CDR3: TGTGCCAGCAGCCCCATCCGGGACATAATCTCCTACGAGCAGTACTTC.

This clonotype came up many times. The chain uses TRBV29-1 and TRBJ2-7, with TRBD1 as a possible D gene (6 bases). From germline, CDR1 is SQVTM and CDR2 ANQGSEA. Trimming took 4 bases from V and 2 from J, leaving 9 bases between them. This CDR3 has 12 residues. The CDR3 region has the DNA TGCAGCGTTGTACAGGGTACCTACGAGCAGTACTTC. It is translated as CSVVQGTYEQYF.

This clonotype was counted between two and nine times. The chain recombines TRBV28 with TRBJ2-1; D is undetermined. The germline V gene has CDR1 MDHEN and CDR2 SYDVKM. V was trimmed by 10 bases and J by 4 bases, leaving 8 bases between them. The CDR3 spans 11 residues. The DNA for the CDR3 is TGTGCCACCAGAACATACAATGAGCAGTTCTTC. Translation: CATRTYNEQFF.

V gene TRBV20-1 combines with J gene TRBJ2-2; TRBD1 matches 7 bases. The CDR3 sequence is 15 residues long. Germline-derived CDR1 and CDR2 are DFQATT and SNEGSKA (reference sequence). V gave up 3 bases and J gave up 0 bases; unmatched junction bases: 4. This CDR3 is CSARRQGANTGELFF. CDR3 sequence (DNA): TGCAGTGCTAGGCGTCAGGGGGCGAACACCGGGGAGCTGTTTTTT.

The rearrangement joins TRBV7-8 to TRBJ2-1, with 11 positions matching TRBD1. The CDR3 length is 15 residues. Germline-derived CDR1 and CDR2 are SGHVS and FQNEAQ. After removal of 5 bases from V and 6 bases from J, the junction contained 6 bases not matched to a gene. CDR3 nucleotides: TGTGCCAGCAGCAAAGGGGGACAGGGGGGCAATGAGCAGTTCTTC. It codes for CASSKGGQGGNEQFF.

This clonotype has only a few counts. This rearrangement joins TRBV10-3 to TRBJ2-7, with 12 positions matching TRBD2. The V and J ends lost 10 bases and 5 bases, in that order; junction bases with no gene match: 6. This CDR3 is built from 13 residues. Germline CDR1 is ENHRY and CDR2 is SYGVKD. DNA for the CDR3: TGTGCCACCGAAAGGACTAGCGGGAACGAGCAGTACTTC. Its translation: CATERTSGNEQYF.

This chain links TRBV3-1 with TRBJ2-5; D call uncertain. V gave up 1 base and J gave up 5 bases, with 8 bases separating them. This CDR3 has 13 amino acids. Germline CDR1 is LGHDT and CDR2 is YNNKEL (reference sequence). CDR3 sequence: CASSQAVSETQYF. DNA of the CDR3: TGTGCCAGCAGCCAAGCGGTGTCGGAGACCCAGTACTTC.

The V call is TRBV29-1, the J call TRBJ2-4; tentative D call: TRBD1 (5 bases). Germline V CDR1 and CDR2: SQVTM, ANQGSEA. The CDR3 contains 16 residues. Trimming removed 0 bases at V and 0 bases at J, with 12 bases between. The CDR3 spells CSVEESGHLAKNIQYF. The CDR3 DNA sequence: TGCAGCGTTGAAGAATCAGGACATCTAGCCAAAAACATTCAGTACTTC.

This clonotype showed up many times. V is TRBV9 and J is TRBJ2-1; D is uncertain. Germline CDR1 SGDLS, CDR2 YYNGEE. V was clipped by 4 bases and J by 1 base, with 9 bases between them. The CDR3 is 14 amino acids. Here the CDR3 DNA reads TGTGCCAGCAGCCCCGGCGAGTCCTACAATGAGCAGTTCTTC. This encodes CASSPGESYNEQFF.

At least ten counts were recorded for this clonotype. As DNA, the CDR3 is TGTGCCAGCAGCTTCCCCATGACCGGGAACACTGAAGCTTTCTTT. Translation gives CASSFPMTGNTEAFF. This chain uses TRBV7-8 with TRBJ1-1; D is unresolved. CDR1 and CDR2 (germline): SGHVS, FQNEAQ. V was cut by 3 bases and J by 1 base, with 12 bases left in between. This CDR3 comprises 15 residues.

The CDR3 sequence: CASSVSTGRSAGNTIYF. In nucleotides, the CDR3 is TGTGCCAGCAGCGTCTCAACGGGGAGGTCAGCTGGAAACACCATATATTTT. The chain joins TRBV9 to TRBJ1-3; D uncertain. The germline gives CDR1 SGDLS, CDR2 YYNGEE. The V end was cut by 2 bases, the J end by 2 bases, with 17 bases between. The CDR3 spans 17 residues.

Written as DNA, the CDR3 is TGTGCCAGTAGTATGCCGGGGGTGAGGACTGAAGCTTTCTTT. It specifies CASSMPGVRTEAFF. This chain joins TRBV19 and TRBJ1-1; perhaps TRBD1 as D (5 bases). The CDR3 spans 14 residues. Germline V gene data show CDR1 as LNHDA and CDR2 as SQIVND (reference sequence). The V end was cut by 3 bases, the J end by 5 bases, with 13 bases between.

This clonotype was observed a handful of times. J is TRBJ1-1 and V is TRBV20-1; TRBD1 aligns across 7 bases. Trimming cost V 0 bases and J 3 bases; bases outside gene matches: 13. Germline V lookup: CDR1 DFQATT, CDR2 SNEGSKA (reference sequence). The CDR3 has 17 residues. In nucleotides, the CDR3 is TGCAGTGCTAGAGATCGAGGGGGCAGGGTCGTGGACACTGAAGCTTTCTTT. This encodes CSARDRGGRVVDTEAFF.

V and J are TRBV20-1 and TRBJ2-7, with 15 bases matching TRBD2. V was clipped by 0 bases and J by 5 bases; unmatched bases: 5. Germline lookup yields CDR1 DFQATT and CDR2 SNEGSKA (reference sequence). CDR3 length: 16 amino acids. The CDR3 nucleotides read TGCAGTGCTAGAGATTTAGGGACTAGCGGGAGGAACGAGCAGTACTTC. This translates into CSARDLGTSGRNEQYF.